This passage covers 25 T cell receptor beta chains from one sample sequenced in a study of cytomegalovirus exposure and HLA in healthy donors. Researchers ran the PCR with 60 Vbeta and 13 Jbeta primers. Clones were read by immunoSEQ multiplex PCR, and TCRdb kept only the in-frame ones, dropping some. The sample consists of fewer than 150,000 clones, around 77% of them appearing once. Sample: PBMCs. These receptors originate from a woman aged 45-65 years in good health and CMV-seronegative.

The chain uses TRBV18 and TRBJ2-2; D uncertain. Germline V gene lookup returns CDR1 KGHSH and CDR2 LQKENI. Trimming removed 2 bases at V and 0 bases at J, with 7 bases between. The CDR3 runs 15 residues. CDR3 sequence (DNA): TGTGCCAGCTCACCATTGAGAGCGAACACCGGGGAGCTGTTTTTT. Translated: CASSPLRANTGELFF.

J is TRBJ1-6 and V is TRBV19; D is ambiguous. Germline V gene sequence: CDR1 LNHDA, CDR2 SQIVND (reference sequence). The CDR3 totals 13 residues. Deletions cut 3 bases from V and 9 bases from J, with 9 bases between. CDR3: CASSIPRVSPLHF. In nucleotides, the CDR3 is TGTGCCAGTAGTATCCCTCGGGTTTCACCCCTCCACTTT. Together with reference TRBV19 and TRBJ1-6, the CDR3 gives the full variable domain: DGGITQSPKYLFRKEGQNVTLSCEQNLNHDAMYWYRQDPGQGLRLIYYSQIVNDFQKGDIAEGYSVSREKKESFPLTVTSAQKNPTAFYLCASSIPRVSPLHFGNGTRLTVT.

The gene calls are TRBV21-1 and TRBJ1-2. TRBV21-1 counts as a pseudogene. CDR3 length equals 13 residues. CDR3 loop: CASRSSPHYGYTF. For the CDR3, the DNA is TGTGCCAGCAGATCCTCTCCCCACTATGGCTACACCTTC.

The J gene is TRBJ1-1, the V gene TRBV5-4; no clear D gene. From germline, CDR1 is SGHNT and CDR2 YYREEE (reference sequence). The CDR3 spans 17 residues. Trimming removed 0 bases at V and 2 bases at J, with 17 bases between. CDR3 sequence (DNA): TGTGCCAGCAGCTTGGGGGTTTGGAGGGTGACAAACACTGAAGCTTTCTTT. Translating gives CASSLGVWRVTNTEAFF. Drawing the rest from reference TRBV5-4 and TRBJ1-1, the complete variable domain is ETGVTQSPTHLIKTRGQQVTLRCSSQSGHNTVSWYQQALGQGPQFIFQYYREEENGRGNFPPRFSGLQFPNYSSELNVNALELDDSALYLCASSLGVWRVTNTEAFFGQGTRLTVV.

The chain links TRBV28 to TRBJ2-7; TRBD1 is a possible D gene (6 bases). The germline gives CDR1 MDHEN, CDR2 SYDVKM. The length of the CDR3 is 14 residues. Trimming cost V 7 bases and J 4 bases, with 17 bases left between them. The CDR3 coding sequence is TGTGCCAGCATGAAATTGGGGGCGCGGTACGAGCAGTACTTC. It encodes CASMKLGARYEQYF.

This chain links TRBV7-9 with TRBJ2-5; D is undetermined. The CDR3 covers 13 residues. V was shortened by 5 bases and J by 5 bases, with 12 bases between the two germline ends. The germline CDR1 and CDR2 sequences are SEHNR and FQNEAQ (reference sequence). The CDR3 sequence: CASSPDPGETQYF. CDR3 nucleotides: TGTGCCAGCAGCCCCGACCCCGGGGAGACCCAGTACTTC.

The chain uses TRBV6-6 and TRBJ1-5; no reliable D call. The CDR3 runs to 14 residues. Germline CDR1 and CDR2: MNHNY and SVGAGI (reference sequence). V lost 4 bases to trimming and J lost 6 bases, with 13 bases between them. CDR3 coding DNA: TGTGCCAGCAGTTCCGGTCCGCCGGGTCAGCCCCAGCATTTT. It encodes CASSSGPPGQPQHF.

This chain uses TRBV13 with TRBJ2-2; TRBD2 agrees at 13 bases. J was trimmed by 7 bases and V by 5 bases; bases with no gene match: 13. Looked up from germline, CDR1 is PRHDT and CDR2 is FYEKMQ (reference sequence). CDR3 length equals 18 residues. In nucleotides, the CDR3 is TGTGCCAGCAGCCTCTACGGGACTAGCGGGGATAATGACGGGGAGCTGTTTTTT. Residues: CASSLYGTSGDNDGELFF.

The chain joins TRBV5-8 to TRBJ1-3; 7 nucleotides line up with TRBD1. The CDR3 is 16 amino acids. Germline assignment: CDR1 SGHTS and CDR2 YDEGEE. Germline trimming cut 4 bases from V and 4 bases from J; bases unmatched to any gene: 11. CDR3 nucleotides: TGTGCCAGCAGCCAGAGGACAGGTTTCGCCGGAAACACCATATATTTT. It encodes CASSQRTGFAGNTIYF.

The chain employs TRBV7-2 and TRBJ1-1; 7 bases align to TRBD1. The CDR3 covers 14 residues. CDR1 and CDR2 from the germline V gene are SGHTA and FQGNSA. The junction had 1 base not matched to a gene; V was cut back by 3 bases and J by 0 bases. The CDR3 region has the DNA TGTGCCAGCAGCTTCGGACAGGTGAACACTGAAGCTTTCTTT. As protein: CASSFGQVNTEAFF.

The sample holds one count of this clone. V gene TRBV5-1 combines with J gene TRBJ1-2, with TRBD1 identical over 9 bases. Germline loops: CDR1 SGHRS, CDR2 YFSETQ. The CDR3 has 16 amino acids. V dropped 4 bases and J dropped 3; count of bases not matched to a gene: 10. The DNA of the CDR3 is TGCGCCAGCAGCGCCGGGACAGGGATGTATGACTATGGCTACACCTTC. It codes for CASSAGTGMYDYGYTF.

The chain uses TRBV5-4 and TRBJ2-5, with a tentative D call TRBD1 (6 bases). Germline V gives CDR1 SGHNT, CDR2 YYREEE (reference sequence). CDR3 length: 14 amino acids. V lost 0 bases, J lost 3 bases, and 9 bases lay in between. CDR3 DNA sequence: TGTGCCAGCAGCTTGGGCGCAGGGGAAGAGACCCAGTACTTC. Translation: CASSLGAGEETQYF.

The chain links TRBV7-2 to TRBJ2-2; a weak D match, TRBD1 (6 bases). The CDR3 is 15 amino acids. Germline CDR1 SGHTA, CDR2 FQGNSA. Trimming shortened V by 1 base and J by 0 bases, and 6 bases separated the two germline ends. The DNA for the CDR3 is TGTGCCAGCAGCTTAGACAGGGCGAACACCGGGGAGCTGTTTTTT. Translating it yields CASSLDRANTGELFF.

V gene TRBV6-1 combines with J gene TRBJ2-6, with no clear D. This CDR3 region has 20 residues. Trimming took 0 bases from V and 0 from J, leaving 18 bases between them. The germline gives CDR1 MNHNS, CDR2 SASEGT. As DNA, the CDR3 is TGTGCCAGCAGTGAAGCCGCCCCTCAGGCCGTTAGCTCTGGGGCCAACGTCCTGACTTTC. Amino acid sequence: CASSEAAPQAVSSGANVLTF.

CDR3 coding DNA: TGCGCCAGCAGCGAGAGCGGGGGAACCTACAATGAGCAGTTCTTC. This gives the protein CASSESGGTYNEQFF. V gene TRBV5-1 combines with J gene TRBJ2-1; 8 bases align to TRBD2. V was clipped by 4 bases and J by 2 bases; unmatched bases: 5. This CDR3 contains 15 residues. Germline lookup yields CDR1 SGHRS and CDR2 YFSETQ.

The rearrangement uses TRBV7-9 and TRBJ2-7, with D perhaps matching TRBD1 (5 bases). This CDR3 has 13 residues. Germline V gene sequence: CDR1 SEHNR, CDR2 FQNEAQ (reference sequence). V was trimmed by 2 bases and J by 5 bases, leaving 10 bases between them. The CDR3 sequence is CASSLPGMDEQYF. The CDR3 nucleotides are TGTGCCAGCAGCTTACCAGGGATGGACGAGCAGTACTTC.

This clone was observed a handful of times. This sequence joins TRBV29-1 and TRBJ1-1, with D uncertain. The CDR3 is 11 residues long. The germline V and J ends were trimmed by 7 bases and 1 base, with 7 bases remaining between them. Germline V gene sequence: CDR1 SQVTM, CDR2 ANQGSEA. The DNA of the CDR3 is TGCAGCGGGGCAGCGAACACTGAAGCTTTCTTT. Translating it yields CSGAANTEAFF.

The chain joins TRBV11-2 to TRBJ1-5; tentatively, D is TRBD1 (6 bases). The V gene lost 4 bases and the J gene lost 7 bases, with 11 bases spanning the gap. The CDR3 spans 13 residues. CDR1 is SGHAT, CDR2 FQNNGV, per germline. Here the CDR3 reads CASSWEGEQPQHF. The CDR3 coding sequence is TGTGCCAGCAGCTGGGAGGGGGAACAGCCCCAGCATTTT.

The V gene is TRBV7-8, the J gene TRBJ1-3; D unclear. Per germline, CDR1 SGHVS and CDR2 FQNEAQ. The CDR3 has 16 amino acids. V lost 2 bases and J lost 0, with 11 bases in between. In DNA form, the CDR3 reads TGTGCCAGCAGCTTATCCCGGCAGGTCTCTGGAAACACCATATATTTT. The encoded protein is CASSLSRQVSGNTIYF.

CDR3 in DNA: TGTGCCAGCAGCTTGCCCGGGGATACGCAGTATTTT. This sequence encodes CASSLPGDTQYF. This chain joins TRBV7-2 and TRBJ2-3; D is unresolved. Trimming removed 3 bases at V and 6 bases at J, with 7 bases between. The CDR3 covers 12 residues. Germline loops: CDR1 SGHTA, CDR2 FQGNSA.

The chain employs TRBV25-1 and TRBJ1-2; weak D call: TRBD1 (6 bases). In germline, CDR1 is MGHDK, CDR2 SYGVNS. The CDR3 has 14 residues. V dropped 4 bases and J dropped 4 bases, with 13 bases sitting between them. In nucleotides, the CDR3 is TGTGCCAGCAGTGCTTTAACGACAGGCTATGGCTACACCTTC. It encodes CASSALTTGYGYTF.

The J gene is TRBJ1-2, the V gene TRBV5-1, with 8 bases that match TRBD1. The V and J ends lost 4 bases and 2 bases, in that order; junction bases with no gene match: 4. The CDR3 consists of 14 residues. Germline loops: CDR1 SGHRS, CDR2 YFSETQ. CDR3: CASSPRDRNYGYTF. CDR3 sequence (DNA): TGCGCCAGCAGCCCCCGGGACAGGAACTATGGCTACACCTTC.

The chain has TRBV5-6 and TRBJ2-5; 8 bases align to TRBD2. CDR1 and CDR2 from the germline V gene are SGHDT and YYEEEE. This CDR3 is 15 amino acids long. V lost 5 bases, J lost 2 bases, and 8 bases stayed unmatched. The CDR3 region is CASRFGGGGQETQYF. In DNA, the CDR3 is TGTGCCAGCAGGTTCGGGGGGGGCGGGCAAGAGACCCAGTACTTC.

The rearrangement uses TRBV6-5 and TRBJ1-5; tentative D call: TRBD1 (5 bases). The CDR3 covers 12 residues. Germline loops: CDR1 MNHEY, CDR2 SVGAGI. Trimming pared 4 bases from V and 9 bases from J, leaving 10 bases between. The CDR3 coding sequence is TGTGCCAGCAGTTCGGGACTGGGGCCCCAGCATTTT. Translation gives CASSSGLGPQHF.

J is TRBJ2-2 and V is TRBV7-8, with D possibly matching TRBD2 (5 bases). V lost 5 bases and J lost 3, with 16 bases in between. Germline V gene sequence: CDR1 SGHVS, CDR2 FQNEAQ. This CDR3 region has 16 residues. The CDR3 reads CASSPRTSRHTGELFF. CDR3 sequence (DNA): TGTGCCAGCAGCCCGCGGACTTCCAGGCACACCGGGGAGCTGTTTTTT.